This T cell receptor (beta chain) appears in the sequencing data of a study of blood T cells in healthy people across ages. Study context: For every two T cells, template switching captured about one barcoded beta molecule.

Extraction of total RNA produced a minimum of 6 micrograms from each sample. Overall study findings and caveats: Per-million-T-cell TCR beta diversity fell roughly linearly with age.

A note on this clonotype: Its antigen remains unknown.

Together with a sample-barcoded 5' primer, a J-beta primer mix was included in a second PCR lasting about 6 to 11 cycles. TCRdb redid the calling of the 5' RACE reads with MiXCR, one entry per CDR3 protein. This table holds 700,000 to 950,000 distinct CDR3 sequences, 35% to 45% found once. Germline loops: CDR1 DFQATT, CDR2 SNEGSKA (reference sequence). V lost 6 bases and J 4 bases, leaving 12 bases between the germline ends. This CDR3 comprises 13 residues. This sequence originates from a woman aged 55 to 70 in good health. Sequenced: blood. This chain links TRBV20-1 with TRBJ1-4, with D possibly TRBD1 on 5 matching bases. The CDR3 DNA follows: TGCAGTGCCCCGGGACTTTTTAATGAAAAACTGTTTTTT. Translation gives CSAPGLFNEKLFF.